Listed below are T cell receptor beta chains from one sample, sequenced in a study of radiation and T cells in renal cell carcinoma. The data were produced by immunoSEQ multiplex PCR, yet TCRdb's version contains in-frame clones alone and is incomplete. This repertoire shows about 120,000 clones, about 81% found once; its top ten account for approximately 1.9%. The source material was blood, sampled from a patient whose treatment included radiotherapy and nephrectomy. Receptors were obtained from a woman in her fifties or sixties with renal cell carcinoma. CDR3s include the opening cysteine and the closing phenylalanine or tryptophan. D genes are given only for firm matches. The size of a clone is reported for some rows only, either as once, few or many, or as a class for expanded clones.

V: TRBV4-3
J: TRBJ2-5
D: TRBD1
size: NA
CDR3: CASSQDGDRGKTQYF
DNA: TGCGCCAGCAGCCAAGATGGGGACAGGGGCAAGACCCAGTACTTC

V: TRBV4-3
J: TRBJ2-1
D: TRBD2
size: once
CDR3: CASSYGLAAINEQFF
DNA: TGCGCCAGCAGCTATGGACTAGCGGCCATCAATGAGCAGTTCTTC

V: TRBV11-3
J: TRBJ2-5
D: TRBD1
size: NA
CDR3: CASSFAGTGEETQYF
DNA: TGTGCCAGCAGCTTTGCGGGGACAGGGGAAGAGACCCAGTACTTC

V: TRBV27
J: TRBJ1-1
D: NA
size: NA
CDR3: CASSLHYSNTEAFF
DNA: TGTGCCAGCAGTTTACATTACAGTAACACTGAAGCTTTCTTT

V: TRBV5-8
J: TRBJ2-1
D: NA
size: NA
CDR3: CASSGSYNEQFF
DNA: TGTGCCAGCAGCGGGAGCTACAATGAGCAGTTCTTC

V: TRBV6-6
J: TRBJ1-2
D: NA
size: many
CDR3: CASSPPPSYGYTF
DNA: TGTGCCAGCAGCCCCCCGCCAAGCTATGGCTACACCTTC

V: TRBV6-6
J: TRBJ1-5
D: NA
size: NA
CDR3: CASSYGQGHQPQHF
DNA: TGTGCCAGCAGTTACGGGCAGGGTCATCAGCCCCAGCATTTT

V: TRBV7-3
J: TRBJ1-2
D: NA
size: NA
CDR3: CASSLISQVNYGYTF
DNA: TGTGCCAGCAGCTTAATTAGTCAGGTTAACTATGGCTACACCTTC

V: TRBV4-3
J: TRBJ2-1
D: TRBD2
size: NA
CDR3: CASSHGWGAGGNEQFF
DNA: TGCGCCAGCAGCCACGGGTGGGGAGCGGGAGGAAATGAGCAGTTCTTC

V: TRBV7-9
J: TRBJ2-1
D: NA
size: NA
CDR3: CASSLAVASGAWDEQFF
DNA: TGTGCCAGCAGCTTAGCCGTCGCCTCGGGGGCATGGGATGAGCAGTTCTTC

V: TRBV28
J: TRBJ1-6
D: NA
size: once
CDR3: CASTKVGTLAHSKNSPLHF
DNA: TGTGCCAGCACGAAGGTGGGGACACTAGCCCACAGCAAGAATTCACCCCTCCACTTT

V: TRBV11-3
J: TRBJ2-2
D: TRBD1
size: few
CDR3: CASSKGASVTGELFF
DNA: TGTGCCAGCAGCAAGGGGGCGTCGGTCACCGGGGAGCTGTTTTTT

V: TRBV19
J: TRBJ2-6
D: NA
size: NA
CDR3: CASSRRSGANVLTF
DNA: TGTGCCAGTAGTCGACGGTCTGGGGCCAACGTCCTGACTTTC

V: TRBV7-9
J: TRBJ2-3
D: NA
size: NA
CDR3: CASMGGSTDTQYF
DNA: TGTGCCAGCATGGGGGGCAGTACAGATACGCAGTATTTT

V: TRBV9
J: TRBJ2-5
D: TRBD1
size: once
CDR3: CASKGTGDQETQYF
DNA: TGTGCCAGCAAAGGGACAGGTGACCAAGAGACCCAGTACTTC

V: TRBV5-6
J: TRBJ1-1
D: NA
size: NA
CDR3: CASSFNTGEGAFF
DNA: TGTGCCAGCAGCTTTAATACGGGGGAGGGCGCTTTCTTT

V: TRBV5-1
J: TRBJ1-1
D: NA
size: NA
CDR3: CASSLDAGNTEAFF
DNA: TGCGCCAGCAGCTTGGACGCTGGGAACACTGAAGCTTTCTTT

V: TRBV18
J: TRBJ2-1
D: NA
size: NA
CDR3: CASSPPPVGNEQFF
DNA: TGTGCCAGCTCACCACCGCCAGTGGGTAATGAGCAGTTCTTC

V: TRBV5-5
J: TRBJ2-6
D: NA
size: NA
CDR3: CASSFSAGDGANVLTF
DNA: TGTGCCAGCAGCTTTTCGGCAGGGGACGGGGCCAACGTCCTGACTTTC

V: TRBV7-3
J: TRBJ1-2
D: NA
size: NA
CDR3: CASSLTQRGDYTF
DNA: TGTGCCAGCAGCTTAACCCAACGAGGGGACTACACCTTC

V: TRBV2
J: TRBJ1-3
D: NA
size: NA
CDR3: CASSEDRANSGNTIYF
DNA: TGTGCCAGCAGTGAAGATCGGGCAAACTCTGGAAACACCATATATTTT

V: TRBV7-6
J: TRBJ2-7
D: NA
size: NA
CDR3: CASSPGRYEQYF
DNA: TGTGCCAGCAGCCCGGGTCGCTACGAGCAGTACTTC

V: TRBV19
J: TRBJ2-7
D: NA
size: NA
CDR3: CASSIQRTVSSYEQYF
DNA: TGTGCCAGTAGTATTCAGAGGACGGTAAGCTCCTACGAGCAGTACTTC

V: TRBV2
J: TRBJ2-1
D: NA
size: NA
CDR3: CASSDRERPYNEQFF
DNA: TGTGCCAGCAGTGACAGGGAGAGGCCCTACAATGAGCAGTTCTTC

V: TRBV9
J: TRBJ1-6
D: NA
size: NA
CDR3: CASSDQGLYNSPLHF
DNA: TGTGCCAGCAGCGACCAGGGACTCTATAATTCACCCCTCCACTTT

V: TRBV29-1
J: TRBJ2-2
D: NA
size: few
CDR3: CSVRTAGGGELFF
DNA: TGCAGCGTTCGGACAGCCGGGGGCGGGGAGCTGTTTTTT

V: TRBV9
J: TRBJ2-7
D: TRBD2
size: NA
CDR3: CASSVDAGGTYEQYF
DNA: TGTGCCAGCAGCGTAGACGCGGGGGGGACGTACGAGCAGTACTTC

V: TRBV29-1
J: TRBJ2-1
D: NA
size: few
CDR3: CSVDDFAGSSYNEQFF
DNA: TGCAGCGTTGATGATTTTGCGGGTAGCTCCTACAATGAGCAGTTCTTC

V: TRBV6-5
J: TRBJ2-1
D: TRBD2
size: NA
CDR3: CASTSGTSGRRQFF
DNA: TGTGCCAGCACCTCCGGGACTAGCGGGAGACGGCAGTTCTTC

V: TRBV28
J: TRBJ2-2
D: NA
size: NA
CDR3: CASSFGNTGELFF
DNA: TGTGCCAGCAGTTTTGGGAACACCGGGGAGCTGTTTTTT

V: TRBV7-2
J: TRBJ2-1
D: NA
size: NA
CDR3: CASSLGSSYNEQFF
DNA: TGTGCCAGCAGCCTGGGTAGCTCCTACAATGAGCAGTTCTTC

V: TRBV9
J: TRBJ2-2
D: NA
size: few
CDR3: CASSVVDQGHANTGELFF
DNA: TGTGCCAGCAGCGTAGTTGATCAGGGACACGCGAACACCGGGGAGCTGTTTTTT

V: TRBV2
J: TRBJ1-5
D: TRBD1
size: NA
CDR3: CASSDRGGEGPQHF
DNA: TGTGCCAGCAGTGACCGAGGGGGCGAAGGGCCCCAGCATTTT

V: TRBV29-1
J: TRBJ1-1
D: NA
size: NA
CDR3: CSVEDQGGTEAFF
DNA: TGCAGCGTTGAAGATCAGGGAGGAACTGAAGCTTTCTTT

V: TRBV28
J: TRBJ1-5
D: NA
size: NA
CDR3: CASSFGGYVRNQPQHF
DNA: TGTGCCAGCAGTTTCGGTGGGTACGTCCGCAATCAGCCCCAGCATTTT

V: TRBV4-1
J: TRBJ2-4
D: TRBD2
size: NA
CDR3: CASSPGLAGGRAKNIQYF
DNA: TGCGCCAGCAGCCCAGGACTAGCGGGGGGGCGAGCCAAAAACATTCAGTACTTC

V: TRBV10-1
J: TRBJ2-1
D: TRBD2
size: NA
CDR3: CASSPIGLADEQFF
DNA: TGCGCCAGCAGTCCTATCGGACTAGCCGATGAGCAGTTCTTC

V: TRBV2
J: TRBJ1-4
D: NA
size: few
CDR3: CASRYTGEKLFF
DNA: TGTGCCAGCAGATACACAGGGGAAAAACTGTTTTTT

V: TRBV7-9
J: TRBJ2-7
D: NA
size: many
CDR3: CASSLGPGAYEQYF
DNA: TGTGCCAGCAGCTTAGGGCCAGGGGCCTACGAGCAGTACTTC

V: TRBV5-1
J: TRBJ1-5
D: NA
size: NA
CDR3: CASSSGIGGPQHF
DNA: TGCGCCAGCAGCTCCGGGATCGGGGGGCCCCAGCATTTT

V: TRBV6-6
J: TRBJ1-5
D: NA
size: NA
CDR3: CASLQTGAGNQPQHF
DNA: TGTGCCAGTCTCCAAACCGGGGCCGGGAATCAGCCCCAGCATTTT

V: TRBV6-5
J: TRBJ2-3
D: NA
size: NA
CDR3: CASGFGDTQYF
DNA: TGTGCCAGTGGATTTGGAGATACGCAGTATTTT

V: TRBV5-6
J: TRBJ1-6
D: NA
size: once
CDR3: CASSLGRAGYNSPLHF
DNA: TGTGCCAGCAGCTTGGGGAGGGCGGGGTATAATTCACCCCTCCACTTT

V: TRBV13
J: TRBJ1-2
D: NA
size: NA
CDR3: CASSASQGYYGYTF
DNA: TGTGCCAGCAGCGCGTCACAGGGCTACTATGGCTACACCTTC

V: TRBV19
J: TRBJ2-3
D: TRBD2
size: NA
CDR3: CASSIRGVADTQYF
DNA: TGTGCCAGTAGTATCCGGGGGGTGGCCGATACGCAGTATTTT

V: TRBV29-1
J: TRBJ1-1
D: NA
size: NA
CDR3: CSGSKPNTEAFF
DNA: TGCAGCGGGTCTAAGCCTAACACTGAAGCTTTCTTT

V: TRBV9
J: TRBJ2-3
D: TRBD1
size: few
CDR3: CASSPYTGQGATDTQYF
DNA: TGTGCCAGCAGCCCATATACCGGACAGGGGGCTACAGATACGCAGTATTTT

V: TRBV18
J: TRBJ2-7
D: NA
size: NA
CDR3: CASSPTNGEQYF
DNA: TGTGCCAGCTCCCCGACTAATGGCGAGCAGTACTTC

V: TRBV6-5
J: TRBJ1-1
D: NA
size: NA
CDR3: CASSYEERNTEAFF
DNA: TGTGCCAGCAGTTACGAGGAGAGGAACACTGAAGCTTTCTTT

V: TRBV29-1
J: TRBJ1-5
D: TRBD1
size: many
CDR3: CSVGQGGNQPQHF
DNA: TGCAGCGTGGGACAGGGGGGGAATCAGCCCCAGCATTTT

V: TRBV4-1
J: TRBJ2-2
D: TRBD2
size: NA
CDR3: CASRGSGGYANTGELFF
DNA: TGCGCCAGCAGAGGTAGCGGGGGGTACGCGAACACCGGGGAGCTGTTTTTT

V: TRBV19
J: TRBJ2-7
D: NA
size: NA
CDR3: CASSIRAHEQYF
DNA: TGTGCCAGTAGTATTCGCGCCCACGAGCAGTACTTC

V: TRBV5-1
J: TRBJ1-1
D: NA
size: NA
CDR3: CASSPQGTEAFF
DNA: TGCGCCAGCAGCCCCCAGGGGACTGAAGCTTTCTTT

V: TRBV15
J: TRBJ1-1
D: NA
size: few
CDR3: CATSRDLNTEAFF
DNA: TGTGCCACCAGCAGAGATTTGAACACTGAAGCTTTCTTT

V: TRBV9
J: TRBJ2-2
D: NA
size: few
CDR3: CASSVRQANTGELFF
DNA: TGTGCCAGCAGCGTAAGGCAGGCGAACACCGGGGAGCTGTTTTTT